A selection of T cell receptor beta chains follows, all from one sample in a study of cytomegalovirus exposure and HLA in healthy donors. Clones were read by immunoSEQ multiplex PCR, and TCRdb kept only the in-frame ones, dropping some. Of about 94,000 clones listed, nearly 80% are singletons. Sequencing input: PBMCs. These TCRs come from a woman aged 40 to 50 in good health and CMV-seronegative. Both conserved end residues are part of each CDR3. The D gene is left open where the match is weak. Only some rows state a clone size, as once, few, many or a class for expanded clones.

TRBJ1-5	TRBD1	.	TRBV6-1	TGTGCCAGCAGTGACTGGACAGGGGGGCATCAGCCCCAGCATTTT	CASSDWTGGHQPQHF
TRBJ1-5	TRBD1	.	TRBV5-8	TGTGCCAGCAGCTTAGGGACAGGGGTATTACAGCCCCAGCATTTT	CASSLGTGVLQPQHF
TRBJ2-3	.	.	TRBV9	TGTGCCAGCAGCGGGCCCACAGATACGCAGTATTTT	CASSGPTDTQYF
TRBJ2-1	TRBD1	.	TRBV19	TGTGCCAGTAGTCTAGGAGACAGGGTGGGTGAGCAGTTCTTC	CASSLGDRVGEQFF
TRBJ2-7	TRBD1	.	TRBV7-2	TGTGCCAGCAGCGTCCGGGACAGGGGTAGCGAGCAGTACTTC	CASSVRDRGSEQYF
TRBJ2-2	.	.	TRBV9	TGTGCCAGCAGCCCCCGAGGGATTGTAAACAAACTTAACACCGGGGAGCTGTTTTTT	CASSPRGIVNKLNTGELFF
TRBJ1-5	TRBD1	once	TRBV6-5	TGTGCCAGCAGTTATCCGACAGGGATGAGAAATCAGCCCCAGCATTTT	CASSYPTGMRNQPQHF
TRBJ1-1	.	.	TRBV18	TGTGCCAGCTCACACGGGAACACTGAAGCTTTCTTT	CASSHGNTEAFF
TRBJ2-2	TRBD1	.	TRBV14	TGTGCCAGCAGCCAAGATTTGAGACAGGGGGATACCGGGGAGCTGTTTTTT	CASSQDLRQGDTGELFF
TRBJ1-6	TRBD1	.	TRBV7-2	TGTGCCAGCAGCCCCCAGGGGGATTTCAATTCACCCCTCCACTTT	CASSPQGDFNSPLHF
TRBJ1-5	TRBD1	.	TRBV7-2	TGTGCCAGCAGCTCGAGGACAGGTTCGAATCAGCCCCAGCATTTT	CASSSRTGSNQPQHF
TRBJ2-7	.	.	TRBV6-6	TGTGCCAGCAGTTACTCCAGGTCCTCCTACGAGCAGTACTTC	CASSYSRSSYEQYF
TRBJ1-5	.	.	TRBV4-1	TGCGCCAGCAGCCAAGAGAGGGGGAGCAGGGAGTATAGCAATCAGCCCCAGAATTTT	CASSQERGSREYSNQPQNF
TRBJ2-3	.	.	TRBV18	TGTGCCAGCTCACCACCAGCAGGGGCCGGGAATACGCAGTATTTT	CASSPPAGAGNTQYF
TRBJ1-2	TRBD1	.	TRBV10-3	TGTGCCATCAGTGAAGGGGACAGGGTCTATGGCTACACCTTC	CAISEGDRVYGYTF
TRBJ2-2	.	once	TRBV19	TGTGCCAGTAGTATGGGCAGGGACACCGGGGAGCTGTTTTTT	CASSMGRDTGELFF
TRBJ2-7	.	.	TRBV6-5	TGTGCCAGTCACACCGGGGGTTACGAGCAGTACTTC	CASHTGGYEQYF
TRBJ1-2	.	.	TRBV5-6	TGTGCCAGCAGCTTCCCCGGGGAGGAGCTCCTAGGCGAATATGGCTACACCTTC	CASSFPGEELLGEYGYTF
TRBJ1-1	.	.	TRBV7-9	TGTGCCAGCAGCGAGCACGGGAACACTGAAGCTTTCTTT	CASSEHGNTEAFF
TRBJ2-5	TRBD2	.	TRBV5-1	TGCGCCAGCAGCTTGGGTAGCGGGGGGTCCACGGGGGAGACCCAGTACTTC	CASSLGSGGSTGETQYF
TRBJ2-1	TRBD2	.	TRBV7-9	TGTGCCAGCAGCCCCTCGGTGGCTAGCGGGGGATACAATGAGCAGTTCTTC	CASSPSVASGGYNEQFF
TRBJ2-7	TRBD1	.	TRBV7-6	TGTGCCAGCCGTCCCTATTTGACAGGGCGCGAGCAGTACTTC	CASRPYLTGREQYF
TRBJ1-5	TRBD1	.	TRBV30	TGTGCCTGGAGTAAATGGACAGGGCAAGACCAGCCCCAGCATTTT	CAWSKWTGQDQPQHF
TRBJ2-7	.	.	TRBV19	TGTGCCAGTAGTATAGATTCCCGGGACACGAGCGAGCAGTACTTC	CASSIDSRDTSEQYF
TRBJ1-3	.	.	TRBV29-1	TGCAGCGCTCAAAGAGGAGTCTCTGGAAACACCATATATTTT	CSAQRGVSGNTIYF
TRBJ1-1	.	.	TRBV5-4	TGTGCCAGCAGCTTGGTCGGGTCGAACACTGAAGCTTTCTTT	CASSLVGSNTEAFF
TRBJ2-5	TRBD1	.	TRBV5-1	TGCGCCAGCAGCCGGGGACAGAACCAAGAGACCCAGTACTTC	CASSRGQNQETQYF
TRBJ1-6	.	.	TRBV19	TGTGCCAGTAGCAGCGAGGGCAGATCCTATAATTCACCCCTCCACTTT	CASSSEGRSYNSPLHF